The clone carrying this T cell receptor (beta chain) was seen ten or more times. The antigen remains unidentified. This sample is drawn from a study of response to subunit inactivated influenza vaccine. MiXCR, applied by TCRdb to the RT-PCR reads, yields one record per CDR3 protein. The table shows roughly 790,000 distinct CDR3 sequences, with over 20% occurring only once. General observations from the study: The authors proposed limited new T cell recruitment per seasonal influenza vaccination.

CDR1 is MNHEY, CDR2 SVGEGT, per germline. This CDR3 region has 15 residues. Losses at the gene ends were 5 bases for V and 6 bases for J; bases not matched to a gene: 10. The V call is TRBV6-2 or TRBV6-3, the J call TRBJ1-1; TRBD1 aligns across 9 bases. This receptor was taken from a man aged 50-59 years who received an inactivated influenza vaccine. The sequenced sample was PBMCs from blood, obtained around 5 days after vaccination. This chain's CDR3 is CASSNERDRVPEAFF. The CDR3 DNA is TGTGCCAGCAGTAATGAGCGGGACAGGGTCCCTGAAGCTTTCTTT.